Only a few counts were recorded for the clone carrying this TCR beta chain. Its target is not known. Germline V gene sequence: CDR1 SGHTA, CDR2 FQGNSA. Trimming took 1 base from V and 5 from J; bases not matched to a gene: 6. CDR3 length: 15 residues. The sample is drawn from a study of blood T cells in healthy people across ages. Points from the study as a whole: PBMCs that were unsorted prevented a conclusive naive versus antigen-experienced comparison.

Extraction yielded at least 5.5 micrograms of total RNA per sample. PCR was performed a second time for about 6 to 12 cycles using a sample-barcoded 5' primer and a J-beta primer mix. TCRdb itself ran the 5' RACE reads through MiXCR, one entry per CDR3 protein. This sample has fewer than 950,000 distinct CDR3 sequences, with about 37% found just once. The source is a man between 18 and 29 years old in good health. The chain uses TRBV7-2 and TRBJ2-5, with TRBD2 identical over 8 bases. Material for sequencing was blood. DNA for the CDR3: TGTGCCAGCAGCTTAGACGCGGGGGGTGGGGAGACCCAGTACTTC. Amino acid sequence: CASSLDAGGGETQYF.